A selection of T cell receptor beta chains follows, all from one sample in a study of control samples from healthy donors and cancer patients. The repertoire was sequenced with immunoSEQ multiplex PCR; TCRdb's copy has only in-frame clones and lacks some. The sample holds 150,000 or so clones, about 93% seen once. The sample comprised blood. These receptors all come from a woman in her twenties or thirties in good health. Each CDR3 is given with its conserved first and last residue. A D gene is named only where the DNA matches it firmly. Clone size is not always given. Where it is, it says once, few, many or a class for expanded clones.

TRBV19	-	-	TRBJ2-1	CASNPTRAAYEQFF	TGTGCCAGTAATCCGACTCGAGCAGCCTATGAGCAGTTCTTC
TRBV4-1	-	-	TRBJ2-1	CASSQTDGTGSYNEQFF	TGCGCCAGCAGCCAAACAGACGGGACTGGCTCCTACAATGAGCAGTTCTTC
TRBV5-1	-	-	TRBJ1-2	CASSLGEQCTF	TGCGCCAGCAGCTTGGGGGAACAGTGCACCTTC
TRBV18	TRBD2	-	TRBJ2-2	CASSPPGTRTGELFF	TGTGCCAGCTCACCACCCGGGACTAGGACCGGGGAGCTGTTTTTT
TRBV12-5	-	-	TRBJ2-3	CASGFYGTDTQYF	TGTGCTAGTGGTTTCTACGGCACAGATACGCAGTATTTT
TRBV11-3	-	once	TRBJ2-7	CASSLYYGEQYF	TGTGCCAGCAGCTTATATTACGGCGAGCAGTACTTC
TRBV7-2	-	-	TRBJ2-7	CASSRQGSLYEQYF	TGTGCCAGCAGCCGCCAGGGCTCCCTCTACGAGCAGTACTTC
TRBV9	-	once	TRBJ1-4	CASSVAGRGYEKLFF	TGTGCCAGCAGCGTAGCGGGCAGGGGTTACGAAAAACTGTTTTTT
TRBV6-5	TRBD2	-	TRBJ2-3	CASRPLAVSTDTQYF	TGTGCCAGCAGGCCACTAGCGGTTAGCACAGATACGCAGTATTTT
TRBV5-1	TRBD2	-	TRBJ2-1	CASSSRASGSLPNEQFF	TGCGCCAGCAGCTCCCGGGCTAGCGGGAGTCTACCCAATGAGCAGTTCTTC
TRBV7-9	-	-	TRBJ2-7	CASKKGISYEQYF	TGTGCCAGCAAAAAAGGAATCTCCTACGAGCAGTACTTC